These 30 T cell receptor beta chains came from one sample sequenced in a study of identical twins. MiXCR, applied by TCRdb to the 5' RACE reads, yields one record per CDR3 protein. The sample holds 650,000 to 800,000 distinct CDR3 sequences, 8.6% seen once. This sample also belongs to another study, concerning yellow fever vaccine responses in identical twins.

The material sequenced was PBMCs. All receptors derive from a woman aged 18 to 35 in good health.

This clonotype was counted ten times or more. The V and J genes are TRBV5-1 and TRBJ1-1; D not resolved. V dropped 6 bases and J dropped 0 bases, with 9 bases sitting between them. Per germline, CDR1 SGHRS and CDR2 YFSETQ. There are 13 residues in the CDR3. The CDR3 region is CASTSFMNTEAFF. The CDR3 region has the DNA TGCGCCAGCACTAGCTTTATGAACACTGAAGCTTTCTTT.

The chain recombines TRBV20-1 with TRBJ2-7; no reliable D call. Trimming stripped 3 bases from V and 5 bases from J, with 11 bases between. CDR1 and CDR2 from the germline V gene are DFQATT and SNEGSKA (reference sequence). This CDR3 is 12 amino acids long. CDR3 sequence (DNA): TGCAGTGCTAGTGCAAAGAAGGACGAGCAGTACTTC. Its translation is CSASAKKDEQYF.

This clonotype was seen a handful of times. This chain joins TRBV6-2 or TRBV6-3 and TRBJ2-7; D is uncertain. Germline CDR1 MNHEY, CDR2 SVGEGT. The ends were cut back, 1 base at V and 2 bases at J, with 9 bases in the middle. The CDR3 is made up of 14 amino acids. The CDR3 reads CASSYLGLTYEQYF. The CDR3 DNA reads TGTGCCAGCAGTTACTTAGGTCTGACCTACGAGCAGTACTTC.

This clonotype has a count of ten or more. V usage is TRBV7-9 and J usage is TRBJ1-2; 7 nucleotides match TRBD1. CDR3 length equals 14 residues. Trimming at V came to 3 bases and at J to 4 bases, leaving 5 bases not matched to a gene. Germline V CDR1 and CDR2: SEHNR, FQNEAQ (reference sequence). Here the CDR3 DNA reads TGTGCCAGCAGCTTTGAACAGGGGTCCTATGGCTACACCTTC. It specifies CASSFEQGSYGYTF.

This clonotype has more than one count but fewer than ten. The V call is TRBV20-1, the J call TRBJ2-7, with 8 bases aligning to TRBD2. Trimming at V came to 2 bases and at J to 4 bases, leaving 4 bases not matched to a gene. The CDR3 is 13 amino acids. Germline assignment: CDR1 DFQATT and CDR2 SNEGSKA (reference sequence). The chain's CDR3 is CSARREGRYEQYF. In DNA, the CDR3 is TGCAGTGCTAGACGGGAGGGCCGGTACGAGCAGTACTTC.

In the case of this clonotype: This may stem from a read error, because a much larger clone lies one nucleotide away. Without the conserved terminal phenylalanine or tryptophan, this CDR3 likely stems from a read error. The chain joins TRBV12-3 or TRBV12-4 to TRBJ2-5; TRBD1 matches 7 bases. The CDR3 runs 15 residues. With V trimmed by 3 bases and J by 4 bases, 8 bases remained unmatched. CDR3: CASSLTGRMAETQYV. As DNA, the CDR3 is TGTGCCAGCAGTTTGACAGGGAGAATGGCAGAGACCCAGTACGTC.

The chain is built from TRBV6-1 and TRBJ2-5; a possible D gene is TRBD1 (5 bases). Germline CDR1 MNHNS, CDR2 SASEGT. The CDR3 extends over 14 amino acids. V lost 6 bases and J 3 bases, leaving 14 bases between the germline ends. This chain's CDR3 is CASRTDSWEETQYF. Written as DNA, the CDR3 is TGTGCCAGCAGAACCGACAGCTGGGAAGAGACCCAGTACTTC.

The chain has TRBV12-3 or TRBV12-4 and TRBJ2-1, with D possibly TRBD2 on 5 matching bases. Trimming left V 8 bases short and J 0 bases short, with 14 bases between. This CDR3 region has 15 residues. The CDR3 DNA is TGTGCCAGCGGACGGACGGGGAGCTCCTACAATGAGCAGTTCTTC. Translation: CASGRTGSSYNEQFF.

This clonotype has ten or more counts. The chain uses TRBV3-1 and TRBJ2-1; D is possibly TRBD2 (5 bases). CDR3 length: 15 residues. Germline CDR1 and CDR2: LGHDT and YNNKEL (reference sequence). V lost 1 base and J lost 0, with 7 bases in between. The CDR3 DNA sequence: TGTGCCAGCAGCCAAGTTGGGAGCTCCTACAATGAGCAGTTCTTC. It codes for CASSQVGSSYNEQFF.

V usage is TRBV6-5 and J usage is TRBJ2-7, with D unresolved. V shed 7 bases and J shed 6 bases, with 10 bases lying between them. In germline, CDR1 is MNHEY, CDR2 SVGAGI. CDR3 length: 11 amino acids. CDR3 bases: TGTGCCAGCACTGCCGGAACCGAGCAGTACTTC. Residues: CASTAGTEQYF.

The rearrangement uses TRBV11-2 and TRBJ2-1; 7 bases align to TRBD2. The CDR3 consists of 16 residues. J lost 1 base, V lost 6 bases, and 9 bases had no gene match. Germline assignment: CDR1 SGHAT and CDR2 FQNNGV. The CDR3 here is CASSRSGLTSYNEQFF. The DNA of the CDR3 is TGTGCCAGCAGTCGTAGCGGGCTAACTTCCTACAATGAGCAGTTCTTC.

Only a few counts were recorded for this clonotype. The chain combines TRBV4-1 with TRBJ2-2, with TRBD1 matching over 8 bases. The V segment lost 5 bases and the J segment 6 bases; nucleotides outside the gene matches: 8. The CDR3 is 15 amino acids. Per the germline V gene, CDR1 is MGHRA and CDR2 is YSYEKL. CDR3 residues: CASSSTGGLAGELFF. The CDR3 coding sequence is TGCGCCAGCAGCTCTACAGGGGGATTAGCCGGGGAGCTGTTTTTT.

In its sample, this clonotype was seen a few times. J is TRBJ2-5 and V is TRBV5-1, with a possible D match to TRBD2 (6 bases). This CDR3 is built from 15 residues. Trimming cost V 0 bases and J 1 base, with 10 bases left between them. Germline V gives CDR1 SGHRS, CDR2 YFSETQ. The CDR3 reads CASSLGRGIQETQYF. CDR3 bases: TGCGCCAGCAGCTTGGGCCGGGGGATCCAAGAGACCCAGTACTTC.

In its sample, this clonotype was seen many times. V is TRBV4-3 and J is TRBJ2-3; 7 nucleotides agree with TRBD2. This CDR3 is 16 amino acids long. The J segment lost 4 bases and the V segment lost 0 bases, leaving 7 bases of the junction unmatched. The germline V gene has CDR1 LGHNA and CDR2 YSLEER. This CDR3 is CASSQEMGSGPDTQYF. The CDR3 nucleotides read TGCGCCAGCAGCCAAGAAATGGGTAGCGGGCCAGATACGCAGTATTTT.

This clonotype occurred a few times. V usage is TRBV11-3 and J usage is TRBJ2-2; the D gene is possibly TRBD1 (6 bases). Trimming took off 5 bases at V and 6 bases at J, with 13 bases between the two ends. CDR3 length: 14 residues. Per the germline V gene, CDR1 is SGHNT and CDR2 is YENEEA. CDR3 coding DNA: TGTGCCAGCAGCGACGCTACAGGGTCCGGGGAGCTGTTTTTT. It is translated as CASSDATGSGELFF.

Ten or more counts support this clonotype. The V call is TRBV20-1, the J call TRBJ2-5; D remains ambiguous. The germline V gene encodes CDR1 DFQATT and CDR2 SNEGSKA (reference sequence). This CDR3 region has 14 residues. V lost 1 base, J lost 5 bases, and 14 bases lay in between. The CDR3 nucleotides read TGCAGTGCTAGAGCTACGCCGGAGTGGGAGACCCAGTACTTC. It encodes CSARATPEWETQYF.

This clonotype was picked up a small number of times. The chain carries TRBV28 and TRBJ1-6; TRBD1 is a possible D gene (5 bases). V was trimmed by 3 bases and J by 10 bases, leaving 13 bases between them. This CDR3 comprises 14 residues. CDR1 MDHEN and CDR2 SYDVKM come from the germline V gene. The DNA for the CDR3 is TGTGCCAGCAGTTTCTGGCAGGGTAAATCACCCCTCCACTTT. Encoded protein: CASSFWQGKSPLHF.

This clonotype has at least ten counts. The chain's CDR3 is CSVVQTGGIYEQYF. For the CDR3, the DNA is TGCAGCGTCGTACAGACAGGGGGCATCTACGAGCAGTACTTC. The rearrangement uses TRBV29-1 and TRBJ2-7, with 10 bases fitting TRBD1. V lost 6 bases and J lost 3; bases outside the gene matches: 8. There are 14 residues in the CDR3. Germline V gives CDR1 SQVTM, CDR2 ANQGSEA.

The rearrangement uses TRBV6-1 and TRBJ1-2, with 9 positions matching TRBD1. This CDR3 is 15 amino acids long. V was pared by 5 bases and J by 6 bases, with 10 bases of the junction left unmatched. The germline CDR1 and CDR2 sequences are MNHNS and SASEGT. The CDR3 reads CASSRERTGGDGYTF. For the CDR3, the DNA is TGTGCCAGCAGTCGCGAACGTACAGGGGGCGATGGCTACACCTTC.

This clonotype has only a few counts. V gene TRBV19 combines with J gene TRBJ2-7; 7 bases map to TRBD1. This CDR3 has 13 residues. The V gene's germline CDR1 is LNHDA and CDR2 SQIVND (reference sequence). V dropped 8 bases and J dropped 5; count of bases not matched to a gene: 9. The CDR3 is CASGTGAINEQYF. In DNA, the CDR3 is TGTGCCAGTGGTACAGGGGCAATCAACGAGCAGTACTTC. The full variable domain, rest sourced from reference TRBV19 and TRBJ2-7, is DGGITQSPKYLFRKEGQNVTLSCEQNLNHDAMYWYRQDPGQGLRLIYYSQIVNDFQKGDIAEGYSVSREKKESFPLTVTSAQKNPTAFYLCASGTGAINEQYFGPGTRLTVT.

J is TRBJ2-7 and V is TRBV7-2; TRBD1 aligns across 8 bases. Losses at the gene ends were 1 base for V and 2 bases for J; bases not matched to a gene: 7. Germline CDR1 SGHTA, CDR2 FQGNSA. This CDR3 has 16 residues. The CDR3 DNA is TGTACCAGCAGCTTAGAGCCGACAGGGGTTACCTACGAGCAGTACTTC. Protein: CTSSLEPTGVTYEQYF.

In this sample, this clonotype turned up many times. V is TRBV7-4 and J is TRBJ2-1; D is unresolved. Germline V CDR1 and CDR2: SGHVT, SQSDAQ. Trimming stripped 2 bases from V and 3 bases from J, with 17 bases between. The length of the CDR3 is 17 residues. Here the CDR3 reads CASSLNIRPCNYNEQFF. CDR3 nucleotide sequence: TGTGCCAGCAGCTTAAATATAAGACCGTGTAACTACAATGAGCAGTTCTTC.

The genes are TRBV7-9 and TRBJ1-1, with D unclear. The CDR3 contains 12 residues. Trimming removed 6 bases from V and 4 bases from J, with 9 bases in between. The germline gives CDR1 SEHNR, CDR2 FQNEAQ (reference sequence). The CDR3 coding sequence is TGTGCCAGCAGTGACCGTAGCACTGAAGCTTTCTTT. This codes for CASSDRSTEAFF.

The chain employs TRBV15 and TRBJ2-1; TRBD2 is a possible D gene (6 bases). The CDR3 is 17 amino acids. Germline CDR1 and CDR2: LNHNV and YYDKDF (reference sequence). With 3 bases removed from V and 8 bases from J, the gap between germline ends came to 23 bases. The CDR3: CATSRPPEGRPVHEQFF. In nucleotides, the CDR3 is TGTGCCACCAGCAGGCCTCCGGAGGGCCGCCCGGTCCATGAGCAGTTCTTC. The variable domain in full, with the rest retrieved from reference TRBV15 and TRBJ2-1, is DAMVIQNPRYQVTQFGKPVTLSCSQTLNHNVMYWYQQKSSQAPKLLFHYYDKDFNNEADTPDNFQSRRPNTSFCFLDIRSPGLGDTAMYLCATSRPPEGRPVHEQFFGPGTRLTVL.

This clonotype has only a few counts. The CDR3 spells CASSLPLAGEVDEQFF. As DNA, the CDR3 is TGTGCCAGCAGCCTCCCTCTAGCGGGAGAAGTCGATGAGCAGTTCTTC. The V call is TRBV3-1, the J call TRBJ2-1, with 10 bases aligning to TRBD2. The ends lost 4 bases at V and 8 bases at J; junction bases unmatched: 11. CDR1 is LGHDT, CDR2 YNNKEL, per germline (reference sequence). CDR3 length: 16 residues.

The gene calls are TRBV4-1 and TRBJ2-3; TRBD1 matches at 10 bases. V lost 0 bases, J lost 1 base, and 1 base stayed unmatched. From germline, CDR1 is MGHRA and CDR2 YSYEKL. CDR3 length: 16 residues. The CDR3 DNA is TGCGCCAGCAGCCAAGAAGGGACAGGGGGCACAGATACGCAGTATTTT. This gives the protein CASSQEGTGGTDTQYF.

This clonotype has ten or more counts. The chain carries TRBV7-9 and TRBJ1-1; D remains unclear. The CDR3 is 12 residues long. V was shortened by 2 bases and J by 8 bases, with 9 bases between the two germline ends. From germline, CDR1 is SEHNR and CDR2 FQNEAQ (reference sequence). This CDR3 is CASSLIVREAFF. DNA of the CDR3: TGTGCCAGCAGCTTAATCGTCAGGGAAGCTTTCTTT.

V usage is TRBV18 and J usage is TRBJ2-1; 8 bases match TRBD1. The CDR3 consists of 13 residues. V was clipped by 6 bases and J by 8 bases; unmatched bases: 6. Germline loops: CDR1 KGHSH, CDR2 LQKENI. The CDR3 is CASSYGQGDEQFF. The CDR3 DNA reads as TGTGCCAGCTCCTACGGACAGGGTGATGAGCAGTTCTTC. The variable domain in full, completed from reference TRBV18 and TRBJ2-1, reads NAGVMQNPRHLVRRRGQEARLRCSPMKGHSHVYWYRQLPEEGLKFMVYLQKENIIDESGMPKERFSAEFPKEGPSILRIQQVVRGDSAAYFCASSYGQGDEQFFGPGTRLTVL.

This clonotype was seen a few times. V and J are TRBV20-1 and TRBJ2-7, with D perhaps matching TRBD1 (6 bases). The ends were cut back, 0 bases at V and 5 bases at J, with 14 bases in the middle. The CDR3 totals 14 residues. Germline CDR1 is DFQATT and CDR2 is SNEGSKA (reference sequence). DNA for the CDR3: TGCAGTGCTAGAGATCGCCTCAGGGGCAACGAGCAGTACTTC. As protein: CSARDRLRGNEQYF.

This clonotype was detected only a few times. CDR3 in amino acids: CASSGSREDLARYNEQFF. CDR3 nucleotides: TGTGCCAGCAGCGGATCGCGGGAGGATCTAGCTAGATACAATGAGCAGTTCTTC. V usage is TRBV21-1 and J usage is TRBJ2-1; the DNA was not compared with TRBD2, the D call given in the table. TRBV21-1 is designated a pseudogene. The CDR3 loop spans 18 amino acids.